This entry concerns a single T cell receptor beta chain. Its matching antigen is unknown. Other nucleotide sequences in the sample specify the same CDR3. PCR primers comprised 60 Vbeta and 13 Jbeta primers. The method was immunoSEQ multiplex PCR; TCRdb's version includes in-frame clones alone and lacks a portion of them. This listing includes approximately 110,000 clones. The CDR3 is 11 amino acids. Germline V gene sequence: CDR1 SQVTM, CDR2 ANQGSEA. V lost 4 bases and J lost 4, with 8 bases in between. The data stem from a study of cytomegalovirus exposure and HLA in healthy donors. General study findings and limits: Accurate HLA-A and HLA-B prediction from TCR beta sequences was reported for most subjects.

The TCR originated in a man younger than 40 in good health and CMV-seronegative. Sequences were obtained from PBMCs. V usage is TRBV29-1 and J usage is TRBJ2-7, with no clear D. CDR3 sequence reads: CSVGSLYEQYF. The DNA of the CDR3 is TGCAGCGTTGGTTCTCTATACGAGCAGTACTTC.